This T cell receptor (beta chain) was identified during a study of molecular identifiers for immune sequencing clone quantification. Study findings and constraints: Spike-in Jurkat TCR RNA from a single cell reportedly registered among around 1 million naive cells.

Methods described previously were used for bulk TCR libraries, and listed TCR primers were applied. MiXCR, applied by TCRdb to the PCR reads, yields one record per CDR3 protein. The data hold around 460,000 distinct CDR3 sequences, with about 20% observed a single time. The V and J ends lost 6 bases and 6 bases respectively, with 23 bases between them. Germline assignment: CDR1 LGHNA and CDR2 YSLEER. There are 16 residues in the CDR3. Comment on this clonotype: Antigen: not known.

The V call is TRBV4-3, the J call TRBJ1-2; no clear D. The clonotype comes from a human donor in good health. Some libraries in this study had Jurkat cell RNA spiked in. Material: naive CD8+ T cells from blood, with Jurkat cell RNA spiked in. Noted subset: FACS-sorted CD8+CD4-CCR7+CD45RA+ naive T cells. The CDR3 DNA reads as TGCGCCAGCAGTCCAAGCTACCGGGAGGTTTCGGATGGCTACACCTTC. As protein: CASSPSYREVSDGYTF.